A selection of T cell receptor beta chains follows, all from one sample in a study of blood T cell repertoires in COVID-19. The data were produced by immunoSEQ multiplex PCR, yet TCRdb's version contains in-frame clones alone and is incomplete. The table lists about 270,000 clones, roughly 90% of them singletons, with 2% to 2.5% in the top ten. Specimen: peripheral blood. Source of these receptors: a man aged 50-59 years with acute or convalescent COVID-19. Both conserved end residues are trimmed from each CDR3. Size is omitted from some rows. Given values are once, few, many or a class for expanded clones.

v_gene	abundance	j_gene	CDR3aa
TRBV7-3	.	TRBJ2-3	ASSLGGSLTSDTQY
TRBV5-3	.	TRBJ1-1	ARSLVCAGGTEAF
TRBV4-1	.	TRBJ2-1	ASSPLQGTYNEQF
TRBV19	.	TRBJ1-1	ASINWAGNTEAF
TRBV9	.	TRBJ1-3	ATGDLTGNTIY
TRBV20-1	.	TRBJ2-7	SASRTGDEQY
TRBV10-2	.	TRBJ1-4	ASSDPQGHGEKLF
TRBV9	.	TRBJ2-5	ASSPWTGGSWETQY
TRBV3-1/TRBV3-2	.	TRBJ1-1	ASSHQNTEAF
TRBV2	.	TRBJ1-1	ASSERGRANTEAF
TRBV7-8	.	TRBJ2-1	ASNPDNSYNEQF
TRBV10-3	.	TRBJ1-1	ATQPEGLSNTEAF
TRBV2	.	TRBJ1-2	ASSEAGGSFYGYT
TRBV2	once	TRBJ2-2	ASSAGRSNTGELF
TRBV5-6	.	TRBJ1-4	ASSSTTGRRGDEKLF
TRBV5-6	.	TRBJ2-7	ASSSTAGEQY
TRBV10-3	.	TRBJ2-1	AISERGFEQF
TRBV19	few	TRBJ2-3	ASSIDLEDTDTQY
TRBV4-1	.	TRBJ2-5	ASSQGGSGGGKTQY
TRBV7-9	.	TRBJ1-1	ASSSPGQGVSTEAF
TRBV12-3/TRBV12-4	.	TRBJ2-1	AVRGPGARLF
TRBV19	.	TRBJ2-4	ASSIQRGLAKNIQY
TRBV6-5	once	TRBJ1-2	ASSSENYGYT
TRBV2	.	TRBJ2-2	ASTREQPGELF